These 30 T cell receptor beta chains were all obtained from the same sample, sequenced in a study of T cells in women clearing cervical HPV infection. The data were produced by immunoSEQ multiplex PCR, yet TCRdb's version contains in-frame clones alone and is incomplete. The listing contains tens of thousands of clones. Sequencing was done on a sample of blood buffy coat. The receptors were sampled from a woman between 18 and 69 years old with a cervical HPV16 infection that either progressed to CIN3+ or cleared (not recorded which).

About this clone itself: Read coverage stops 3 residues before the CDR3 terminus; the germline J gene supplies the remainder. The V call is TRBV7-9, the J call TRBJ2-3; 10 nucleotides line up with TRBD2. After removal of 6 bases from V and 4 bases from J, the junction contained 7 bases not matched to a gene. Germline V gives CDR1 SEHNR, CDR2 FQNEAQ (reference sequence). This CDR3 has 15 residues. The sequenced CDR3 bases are TGTGCCAGCAGACCTACTAGCGGGGTCCCAGATACG. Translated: CASRPTSGVPDT. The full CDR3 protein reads CASRPTSGVPDTQYF.

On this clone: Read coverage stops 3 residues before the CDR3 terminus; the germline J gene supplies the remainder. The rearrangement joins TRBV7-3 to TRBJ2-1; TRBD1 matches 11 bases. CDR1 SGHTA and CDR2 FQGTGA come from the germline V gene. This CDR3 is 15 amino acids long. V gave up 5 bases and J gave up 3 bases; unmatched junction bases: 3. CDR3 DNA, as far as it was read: TGTGCCAGCAGCACGGACAGGGGGCACTACAATGAG. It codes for CASSTDRGHYNE. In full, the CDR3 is CASSTDRGHYNEQFF.

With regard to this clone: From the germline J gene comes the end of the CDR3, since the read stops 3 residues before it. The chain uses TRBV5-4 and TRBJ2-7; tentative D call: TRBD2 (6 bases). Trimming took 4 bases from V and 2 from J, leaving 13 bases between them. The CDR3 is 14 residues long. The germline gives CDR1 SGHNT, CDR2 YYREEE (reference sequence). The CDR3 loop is CASSTMGGTYEQYF. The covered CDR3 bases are TGTGCCAGCAGCACAATGGGGGGTACCTACGAG.

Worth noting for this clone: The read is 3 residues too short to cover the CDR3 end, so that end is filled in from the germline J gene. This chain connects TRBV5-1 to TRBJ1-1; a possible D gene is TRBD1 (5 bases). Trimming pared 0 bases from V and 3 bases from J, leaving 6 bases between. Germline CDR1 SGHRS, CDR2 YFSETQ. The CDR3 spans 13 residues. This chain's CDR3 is CASSLVGDTEAFF. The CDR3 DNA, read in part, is TGCGCCAGCAGCTTGGTAGGGGACACTGAA.

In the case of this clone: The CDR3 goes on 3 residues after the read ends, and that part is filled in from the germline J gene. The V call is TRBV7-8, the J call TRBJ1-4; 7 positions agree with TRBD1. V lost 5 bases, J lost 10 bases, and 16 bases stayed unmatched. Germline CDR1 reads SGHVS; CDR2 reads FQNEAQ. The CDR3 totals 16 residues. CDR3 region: CASSPAARGPLGKLFF. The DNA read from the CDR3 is TGTGCCAGCAGCCCAGCGGCTAGGGGGCCTTTAGGAAAA.

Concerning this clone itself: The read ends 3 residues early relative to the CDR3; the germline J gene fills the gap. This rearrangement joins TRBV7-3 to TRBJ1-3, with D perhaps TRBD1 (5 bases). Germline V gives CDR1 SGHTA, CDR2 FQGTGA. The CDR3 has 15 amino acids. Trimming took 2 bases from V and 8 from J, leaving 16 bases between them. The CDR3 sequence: CASSLSGVGGHTIYF. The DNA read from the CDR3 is TGTGCCAGCAGCTTATCTGGAGTGGGGGGACACACC.

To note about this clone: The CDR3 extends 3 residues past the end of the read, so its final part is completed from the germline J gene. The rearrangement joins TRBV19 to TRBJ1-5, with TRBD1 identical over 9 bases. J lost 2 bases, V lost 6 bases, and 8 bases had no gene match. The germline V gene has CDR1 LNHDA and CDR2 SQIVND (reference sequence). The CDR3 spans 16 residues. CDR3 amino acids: CASRRTGGMGNQPQHF. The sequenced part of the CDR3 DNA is TGTGCCAGTAGAAGAACAGGGGGCATGGGCAATCAGCCC.

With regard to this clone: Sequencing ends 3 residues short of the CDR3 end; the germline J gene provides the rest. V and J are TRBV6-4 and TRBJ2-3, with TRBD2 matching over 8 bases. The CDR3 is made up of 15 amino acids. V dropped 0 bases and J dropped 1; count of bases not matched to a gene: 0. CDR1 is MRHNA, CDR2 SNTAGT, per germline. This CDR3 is CASSDSRGGTDTQYF. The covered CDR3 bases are TGTGCCAGCAGTGACTCGCGGGGGGGCACAGATACG.

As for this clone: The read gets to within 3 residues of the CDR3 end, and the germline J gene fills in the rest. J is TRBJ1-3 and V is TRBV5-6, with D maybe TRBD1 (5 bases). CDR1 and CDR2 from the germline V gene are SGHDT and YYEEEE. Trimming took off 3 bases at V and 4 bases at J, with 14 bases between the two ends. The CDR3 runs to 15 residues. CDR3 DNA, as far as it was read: TGTGCCAGCAGCTACTCCGGGCAGGGCGGAAACACC. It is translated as CASSYSGQGGNT. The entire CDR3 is CASSYSGQGGNTIYF.

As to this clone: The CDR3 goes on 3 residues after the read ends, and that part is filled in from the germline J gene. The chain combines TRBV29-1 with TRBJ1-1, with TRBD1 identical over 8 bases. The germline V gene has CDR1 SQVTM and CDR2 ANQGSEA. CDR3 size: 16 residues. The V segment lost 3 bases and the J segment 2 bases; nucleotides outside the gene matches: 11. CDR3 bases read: TGCAGCGTTGATAGCGGGACAGGATATTTAAACACTGAA. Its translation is CSVDSGTGYLNTE. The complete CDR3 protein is CSVDSGTGYLNTEAFF.

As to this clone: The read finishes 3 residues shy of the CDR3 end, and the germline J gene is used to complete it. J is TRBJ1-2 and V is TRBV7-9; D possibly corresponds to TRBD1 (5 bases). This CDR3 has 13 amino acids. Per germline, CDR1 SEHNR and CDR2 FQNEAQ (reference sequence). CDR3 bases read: TGTGCCAGCAGCCCCACGATTGGGACTGAC. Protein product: CASSPTIGTD. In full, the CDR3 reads CASSPTIGTDYTF.

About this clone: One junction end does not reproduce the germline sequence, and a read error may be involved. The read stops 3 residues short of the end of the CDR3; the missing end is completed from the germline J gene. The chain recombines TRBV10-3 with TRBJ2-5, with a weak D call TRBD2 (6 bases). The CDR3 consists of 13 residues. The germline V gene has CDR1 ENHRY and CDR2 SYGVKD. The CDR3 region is CAIGDSLGGTQYF. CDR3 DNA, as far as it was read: TGTGCCATCGGTGACAGCCTGGGGGGGACC.

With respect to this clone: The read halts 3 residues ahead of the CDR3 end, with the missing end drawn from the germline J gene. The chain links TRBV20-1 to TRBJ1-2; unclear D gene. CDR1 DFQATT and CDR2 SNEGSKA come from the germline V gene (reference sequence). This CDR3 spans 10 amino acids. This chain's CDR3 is CSAQDGGYTF. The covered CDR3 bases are TGCAGTGCTCAGGATGGAGGC.

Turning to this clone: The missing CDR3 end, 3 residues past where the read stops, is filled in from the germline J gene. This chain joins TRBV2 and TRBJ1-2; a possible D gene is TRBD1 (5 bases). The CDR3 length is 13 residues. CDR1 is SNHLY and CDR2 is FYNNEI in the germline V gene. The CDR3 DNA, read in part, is TGTGCCAGCAACTCGGGACTTCACTACGAC. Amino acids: CASNSGLHYD. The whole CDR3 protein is CASNSGLHYDYTF.

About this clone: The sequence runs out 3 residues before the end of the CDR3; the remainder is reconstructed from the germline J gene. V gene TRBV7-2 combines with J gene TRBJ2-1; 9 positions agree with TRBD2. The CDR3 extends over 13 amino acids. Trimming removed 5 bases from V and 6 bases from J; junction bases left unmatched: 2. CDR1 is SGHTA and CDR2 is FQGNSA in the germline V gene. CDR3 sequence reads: CASSQGLANEQFF. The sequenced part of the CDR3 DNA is TGTGCCAGCAGCCAGGGACTAGCCAATGAG.

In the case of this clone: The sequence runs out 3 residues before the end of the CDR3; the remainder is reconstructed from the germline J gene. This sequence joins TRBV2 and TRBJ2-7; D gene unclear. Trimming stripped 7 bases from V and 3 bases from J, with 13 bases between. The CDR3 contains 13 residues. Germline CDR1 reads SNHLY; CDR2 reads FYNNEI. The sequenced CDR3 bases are TGTGCCAGCATTAAGGAGACTCTCTACGAG. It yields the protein CASIKETLYE. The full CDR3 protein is CASIKETLYEQYF. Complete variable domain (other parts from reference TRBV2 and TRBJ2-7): EPEVTQTPSHQVTQMGQEVILRCVPISNHLYFYWYRQILGQKVEFLVSFYNNEISEKSEIFDDQFSVERPDGSNFTLKIRSTKLEDSAMYFCASIKETLYEQYFGPGTRLTVT.

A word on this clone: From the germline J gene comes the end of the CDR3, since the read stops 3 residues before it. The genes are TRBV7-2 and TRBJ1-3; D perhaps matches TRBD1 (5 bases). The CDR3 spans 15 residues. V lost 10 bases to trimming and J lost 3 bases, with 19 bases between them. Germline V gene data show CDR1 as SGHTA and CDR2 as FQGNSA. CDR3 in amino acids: CATIQGGRGGNTIYF. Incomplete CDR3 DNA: TGTGCCACCATCCAGGGTGGCAGAGGTGGAAACACC. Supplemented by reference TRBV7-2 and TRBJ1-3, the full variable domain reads GAGVSQSPSNKVTEKGKDVELRCDPISGHTALYWYRQSLGQGLEFLIYFQGNSAPDKSGLPSDRFSAERTGGSVSTLTIQRTQQEDSAVYLCATIQGGRGGNTIYFGEGSWLTVV.

This chain's CDR3 is CAISVGHSSEAFF. CDR3 bases read: TGTGCCATCAGTGTGGGACATAGCTCTGAA. The rearrangement joins TRBV10-3 to TRBJ1-1; possible D gene TRBD1, 6 bases. The CDR3 end is not reached by the read, which stops 3 residues before it; the germline J gene fills it in. CDR3 length: 13 residues. Between the trimmed V and J ends, which lost 4 bases and 6 bases, there was a span of 12 bases. The V gene's germline CDR1 is ENHRY and CDR2 SYGVKD.

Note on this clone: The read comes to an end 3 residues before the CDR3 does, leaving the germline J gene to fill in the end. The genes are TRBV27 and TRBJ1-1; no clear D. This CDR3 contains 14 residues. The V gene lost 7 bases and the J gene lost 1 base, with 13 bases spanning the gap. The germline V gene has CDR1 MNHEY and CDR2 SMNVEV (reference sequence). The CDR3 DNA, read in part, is TGTGCCAGCACTCACCCAACAAGGAACACTGAA. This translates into CASTHPTRNTE. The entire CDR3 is CASTHPTRNTEAFF.

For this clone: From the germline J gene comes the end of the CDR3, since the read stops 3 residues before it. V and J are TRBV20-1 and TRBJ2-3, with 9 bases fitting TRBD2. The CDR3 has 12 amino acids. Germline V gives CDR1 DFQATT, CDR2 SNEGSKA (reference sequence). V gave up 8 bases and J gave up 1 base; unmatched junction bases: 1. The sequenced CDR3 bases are TGCAGTTGCGGGGGGGGCACAGATACG. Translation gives CSCGGGTDT. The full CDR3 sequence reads CSCGGGTDTQYF.

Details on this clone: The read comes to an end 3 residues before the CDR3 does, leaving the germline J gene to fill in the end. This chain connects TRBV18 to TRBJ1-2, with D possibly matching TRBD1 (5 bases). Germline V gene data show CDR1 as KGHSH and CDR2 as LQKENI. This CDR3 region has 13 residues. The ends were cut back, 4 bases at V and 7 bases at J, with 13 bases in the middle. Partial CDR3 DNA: TGTGCCAGCTCACAAGACAGTGACCCTGGC. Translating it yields CASSQDSDPG. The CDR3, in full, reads CASSQDSDPGYTF.

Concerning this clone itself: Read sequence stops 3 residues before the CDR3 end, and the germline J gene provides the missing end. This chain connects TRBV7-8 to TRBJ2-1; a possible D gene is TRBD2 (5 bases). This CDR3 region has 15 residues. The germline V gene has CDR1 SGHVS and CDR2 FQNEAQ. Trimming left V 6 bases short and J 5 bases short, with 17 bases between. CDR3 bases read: TGTGCCAGCAGTCGCCCCAGCGGACGAAACAATGAG. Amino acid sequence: CASSRPSGRNNE. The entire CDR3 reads CASSRPSGRNNEQFF.

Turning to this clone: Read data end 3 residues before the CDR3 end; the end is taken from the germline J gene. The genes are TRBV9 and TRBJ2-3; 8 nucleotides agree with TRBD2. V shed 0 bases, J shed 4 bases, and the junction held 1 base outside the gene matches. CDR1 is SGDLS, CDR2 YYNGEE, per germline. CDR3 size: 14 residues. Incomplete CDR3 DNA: TGTGCCAGCAGCGTAGCGGGGGGGTCAGATACG. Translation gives CASSVAGGSDT. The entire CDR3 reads CASSVAGGSDTQYF. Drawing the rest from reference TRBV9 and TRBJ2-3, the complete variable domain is DSGVTQTPKHLITATGQRVTLRCSPRSGDLSVYWYQQSLDQGLQFLIQYYNGEERAKGNILERFSAQQFPDLHSELNLSSLELGDSALYFCASSVAGGSDTQYFGPGTRLTVL.

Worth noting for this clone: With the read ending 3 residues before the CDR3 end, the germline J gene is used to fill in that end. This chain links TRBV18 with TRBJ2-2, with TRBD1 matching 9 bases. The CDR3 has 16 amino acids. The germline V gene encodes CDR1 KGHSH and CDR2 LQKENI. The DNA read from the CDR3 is TGTGCCAGCTCACCAGGGACAGGGAATATTGATTCACCG. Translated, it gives CASSPGTGNIDSP. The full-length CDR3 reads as CASSPGTGNIDSPLFF.

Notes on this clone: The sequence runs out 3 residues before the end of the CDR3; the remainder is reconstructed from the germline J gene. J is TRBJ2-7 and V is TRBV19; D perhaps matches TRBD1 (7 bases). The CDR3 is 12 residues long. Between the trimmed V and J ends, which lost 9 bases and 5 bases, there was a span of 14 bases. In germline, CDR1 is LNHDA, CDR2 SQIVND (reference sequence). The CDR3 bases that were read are TGTGCCAGCAGGGGGAGGTTAAACGAG. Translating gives CASRGRLNE. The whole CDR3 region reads CASRGRLNEQYF.

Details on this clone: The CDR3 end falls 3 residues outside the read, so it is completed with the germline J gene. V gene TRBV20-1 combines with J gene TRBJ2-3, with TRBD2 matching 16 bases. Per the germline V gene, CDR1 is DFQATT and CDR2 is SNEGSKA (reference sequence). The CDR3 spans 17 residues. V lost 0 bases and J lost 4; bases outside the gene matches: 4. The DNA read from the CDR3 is TGCAGTGCTAGAGACTGGGGACTAGCGGGGGGGCCAGATACG. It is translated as CSARDWGLAGGPDT. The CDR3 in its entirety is CSARDWGLAGGPDTQYF.

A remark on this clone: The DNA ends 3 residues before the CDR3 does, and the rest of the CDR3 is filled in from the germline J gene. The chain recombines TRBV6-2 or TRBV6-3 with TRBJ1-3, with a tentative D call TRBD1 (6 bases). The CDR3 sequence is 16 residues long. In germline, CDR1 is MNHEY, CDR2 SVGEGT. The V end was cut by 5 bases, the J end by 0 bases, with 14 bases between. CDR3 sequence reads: CASSLLQGSSGNTIYF. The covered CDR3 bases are TGTGCCAGCAGTCTATTACAGGGAAGCTCTGGAAACACC.

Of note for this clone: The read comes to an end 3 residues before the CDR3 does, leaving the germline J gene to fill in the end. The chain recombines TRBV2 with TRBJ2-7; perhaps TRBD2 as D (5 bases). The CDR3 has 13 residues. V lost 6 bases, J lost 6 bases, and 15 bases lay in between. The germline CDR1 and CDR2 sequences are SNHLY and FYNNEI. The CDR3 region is CASSPPGVLEQYF. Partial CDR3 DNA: TGTGCCAGCAGCCCTCCCGGGGTACTCGAG.

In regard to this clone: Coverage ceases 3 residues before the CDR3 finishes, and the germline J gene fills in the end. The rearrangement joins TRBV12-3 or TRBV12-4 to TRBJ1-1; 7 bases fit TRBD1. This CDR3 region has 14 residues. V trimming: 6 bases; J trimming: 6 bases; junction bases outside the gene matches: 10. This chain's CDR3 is CASRSNRGRPEAFF. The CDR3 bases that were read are TGTGCCAGCAGATCCAACAGGGGACGCCCTGAA.

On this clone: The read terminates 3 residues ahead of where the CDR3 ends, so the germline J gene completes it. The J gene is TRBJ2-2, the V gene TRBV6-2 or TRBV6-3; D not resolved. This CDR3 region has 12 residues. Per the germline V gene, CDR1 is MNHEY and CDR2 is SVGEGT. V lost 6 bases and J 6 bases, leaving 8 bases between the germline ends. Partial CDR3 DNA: TGTGCCAGCAGCCGCGACTCCGGGGAG. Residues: CASSRDSGE. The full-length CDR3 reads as CASSRDSGELFF.